The following is a TCR beta chain sequence with its context. Its antigen is unknown. The sample comes from a study of Ad26.COV2.S vaccination and SARS-CoV-2 variants. Germline V gives CDR1 MGHRA, CDR2 YSYEKL. V was cut by 0 bases and J by 2 bases, with 11 bases left in between. The CDR3 has 15 residues. Overall study findings and caveats: Breadth and depth estimates from TCRs may understate total T cell responses.

Sequencing used immunoSEQ multiplex PCR; TCRdb keeps in-frame clones, though not all of them. Here the sample spans some 420,000 clones, roughly 88% being singletons. Treatment of the sample: some 20 received Ad26.COV2.S at low or high dose, single or two shots; 5 received placebo; per-sample allocation not given. At day 63 after the first vaccine or placebo injection, samples were drawn. The chain recombines TRBV4-1 with TRBJ2-7, with TRBD2 as a possible D gene (6 bases). This clonotype was sampled from a person aged 18-60 years who received the Ad26.COV2.S COVID-19 vaccine or a placebo. The sequencing here drew on peripheral blood, taken in a trial of Ad26.COV2.S vaccine versus placebo. The CDR3 nucleotides read TGCGCCAGCAGCCAAGATGGGGGGTCCGCCTACGAGCAGTACTTC. Translation: CASSQDGGSAYEQYF.